This T cell receptor beta chain was captured by sequencing in a study of metastatic and nonmetastatic thyroid tumors. TCRdb reprocessed the PCR reads using MiXCR. The sample gives tens of thousands of clones, just under 30% of which show up once; about 16% is in the top ten. The CDR3 totals 13 residues. Trimming shortened V by 6 bases and J by 2 bases, and 10 bases separated the two germline ends. Thyroid surgery was performed in patients who had received no treatment beforehand. This clone occurred a few times. The receptor comes from a female donor with papillary thyroid cancer or a benign thyroid nodule (not recorded which). Some clones in this sample may be carry-over from other donors' samples. The chain has TRBV12-3 or TRBV12-4 and TRBJ1-2; unclear D gene. The sample was blood. For the CDR3, the DNA is TGTGCCAGCAGCCCGCACCAGAACTATGGCTACACCTTC. Protein: CASSPHQNYGYTF.